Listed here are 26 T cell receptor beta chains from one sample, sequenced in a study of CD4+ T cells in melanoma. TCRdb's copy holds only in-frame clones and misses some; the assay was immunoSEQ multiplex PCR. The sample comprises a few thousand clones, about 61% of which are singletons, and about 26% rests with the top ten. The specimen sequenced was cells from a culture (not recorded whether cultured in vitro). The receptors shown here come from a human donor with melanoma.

The CDR3 nucleotides are TGTGCCAGCTCAGAGGGAGTGGGAAGCAATCAGCCCCAGCATTTT. It specifies CASSEGVGSNQPQHF. The chain joins TRBV18 to TRBJ1-5; no clear D gene. Trimming took off 5 bases at V and 1 base at J, with 12 bases between the two ends. Germline V lookup: CDR1 KGHSH, CDR2 LQKENI. The CDR3 covers 15 residues.

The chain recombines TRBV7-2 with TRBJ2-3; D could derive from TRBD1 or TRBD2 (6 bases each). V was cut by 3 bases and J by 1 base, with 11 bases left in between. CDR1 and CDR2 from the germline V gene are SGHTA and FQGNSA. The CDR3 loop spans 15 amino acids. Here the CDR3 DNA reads TGTGCCAGCAGCTTTACGGGGGCGGGCACAGATACGCAGTATTTT. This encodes CASSFTGAGTDTQYF.

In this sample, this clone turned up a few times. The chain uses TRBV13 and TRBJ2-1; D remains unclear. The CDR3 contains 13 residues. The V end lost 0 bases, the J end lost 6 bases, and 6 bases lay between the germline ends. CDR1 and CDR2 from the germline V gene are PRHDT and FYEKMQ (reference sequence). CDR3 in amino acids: CASSLGRLNEQFF. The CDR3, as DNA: TGTGCCAGCAGCTTAGGCCGGCTCAATGAGCAGTTCTTC.

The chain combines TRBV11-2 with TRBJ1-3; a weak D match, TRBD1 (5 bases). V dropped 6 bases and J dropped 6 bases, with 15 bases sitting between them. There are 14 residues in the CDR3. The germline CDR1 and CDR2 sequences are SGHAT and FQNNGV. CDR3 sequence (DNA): TGTGCCAGCAGTGGACAAGGGTATGAAAACACCATATATTTT. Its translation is CASSGQGYENTIYF. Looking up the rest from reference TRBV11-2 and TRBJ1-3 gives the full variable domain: EAGVAQSPRYKIIEKRQSVAFWCNPISGHATLYWYQQILGQGPKLLIQFQNNGVVDDSQLPKDRFSAERLKGVDSTLKIQPAKLEDSAVYLCASSGQGYENTIYFGEGSWLTVV.

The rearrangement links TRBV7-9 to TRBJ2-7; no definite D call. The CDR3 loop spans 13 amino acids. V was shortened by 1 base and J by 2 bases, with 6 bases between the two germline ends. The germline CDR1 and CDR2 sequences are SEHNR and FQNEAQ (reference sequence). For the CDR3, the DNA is TGTGCCAGCAGCTTAGTTGGGACCTACGAGCAGTACTTC. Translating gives CASSLVGTYEQYF.

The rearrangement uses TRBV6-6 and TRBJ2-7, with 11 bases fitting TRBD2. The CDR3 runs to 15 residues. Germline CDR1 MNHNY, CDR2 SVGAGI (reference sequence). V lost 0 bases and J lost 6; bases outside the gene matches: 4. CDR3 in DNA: TGTGCCAGCAGTTACTCACTAGCGGGGGCAGGCGAGCAGTACTTC. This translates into CASSYSLAGAGEQYF.

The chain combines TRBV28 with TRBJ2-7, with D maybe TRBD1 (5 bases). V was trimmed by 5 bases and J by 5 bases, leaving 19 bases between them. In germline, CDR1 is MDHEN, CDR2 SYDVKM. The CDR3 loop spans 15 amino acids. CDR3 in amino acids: CASSPRGYEAHEQYF. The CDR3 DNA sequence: TGTGCCAGCAGTCCAAGGGGCTACGAGGCCCACGAGCAGTACTTC.

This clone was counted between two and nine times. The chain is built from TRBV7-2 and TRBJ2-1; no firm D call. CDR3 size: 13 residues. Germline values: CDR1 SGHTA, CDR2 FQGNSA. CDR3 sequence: CAISTGLYNEQFF. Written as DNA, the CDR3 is TGTGCTATTAGTACCGGGCTTTACAATGAGCAGTTCTTC. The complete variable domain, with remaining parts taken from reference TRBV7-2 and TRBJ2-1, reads GAGVSQSPSNKVTEKGKDVELRCDPISGHTALYWYRQSLGQGLEFLIYFQGNSAPDKSGLPSDRFSAERTGGSVSTLTIQRTQQEDSAVYLCAISTGLYNEQFFGPGTRLTVL.

CDR3 protein: CASSLFPGRLYEQYF. CDR3 nucleotide sequence: TGTGCCAGCAGTCTATTTCCAGGCAGGTTGTACGAGCAGTACTTC. V gene TRBV27 combines with J gene TRBJ2-7, with unresolved D. Per germline, CDR1 MNHEY and CDR2 SMNVEV (reference sequence). The CDR3 spans 15 residues. The V and J ends lost 5 bases and 4 bases respectively, with 18 bases between them.

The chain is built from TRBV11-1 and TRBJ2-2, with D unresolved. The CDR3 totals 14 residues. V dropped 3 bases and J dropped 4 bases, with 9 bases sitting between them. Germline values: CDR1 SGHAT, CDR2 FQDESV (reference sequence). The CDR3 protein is CASSLFSSTGELFF. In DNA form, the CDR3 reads TGTGCCAGCAGCTTGTTCAGTTCCACCGGGGAGCTGTTTTTT.

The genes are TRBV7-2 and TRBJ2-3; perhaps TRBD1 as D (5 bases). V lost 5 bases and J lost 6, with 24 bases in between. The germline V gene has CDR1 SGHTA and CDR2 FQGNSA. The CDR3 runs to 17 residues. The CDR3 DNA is TGTGCCAGCAGCAAAAACGAAGGTGTAGGACACGGGGATACGCAGTATTTT. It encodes CASSKNEGVGHGDTQYF.

CDR3 residues: CASSQDLQGPPRTYGYTF. The DNA for the CDR3 is TGCGCCAGCAGCCAAGATCTACAGGGCCCCCCGCGCACATATGGCTACACCTTC. V and J are TRBV4-3 and TRBJ1-2, with D possibly being TRBD1 (6 bases). The CDR3 runs to 18 residues. Germline V gene data show CDR1 as LGHNA and CDR2 as YSLEER. V lost 0 bases and J lost 5, with 22 bases in between.

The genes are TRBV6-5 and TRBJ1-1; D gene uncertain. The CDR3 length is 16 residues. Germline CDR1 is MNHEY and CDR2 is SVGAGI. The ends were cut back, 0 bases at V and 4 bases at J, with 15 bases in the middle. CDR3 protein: CASSYSIGSQSTEAFF. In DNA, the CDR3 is TGTGCCAGCAGTTACTCGATAGGGTCCCAAAGCACTGAAGCTTTCTTT.

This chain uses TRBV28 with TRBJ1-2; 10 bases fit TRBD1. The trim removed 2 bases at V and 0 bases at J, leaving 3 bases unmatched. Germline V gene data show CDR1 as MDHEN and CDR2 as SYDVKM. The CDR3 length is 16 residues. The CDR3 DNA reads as TGTGCCAGCAGTTTACCGGGGACAGGGGCTAACTATGGCTACACCTTC. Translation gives CASSLPGTGANYGYTF.

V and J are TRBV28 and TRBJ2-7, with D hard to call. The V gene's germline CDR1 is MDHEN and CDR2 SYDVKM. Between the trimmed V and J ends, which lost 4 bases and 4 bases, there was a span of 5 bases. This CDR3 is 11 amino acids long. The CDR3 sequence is CASSSRYEQYF. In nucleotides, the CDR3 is TGTGCCAGCAGTTCCCGGTACGAGCAGTACTTC.

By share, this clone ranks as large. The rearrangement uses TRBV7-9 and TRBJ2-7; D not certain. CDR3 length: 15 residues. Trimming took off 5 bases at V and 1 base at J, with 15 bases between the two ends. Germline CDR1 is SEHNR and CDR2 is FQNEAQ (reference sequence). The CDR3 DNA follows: TGTGCCAGCAGCCACGACATGGGCGCTTCCTACGAGCAGTACTTC. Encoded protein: CASSHDMGASYEQYF.

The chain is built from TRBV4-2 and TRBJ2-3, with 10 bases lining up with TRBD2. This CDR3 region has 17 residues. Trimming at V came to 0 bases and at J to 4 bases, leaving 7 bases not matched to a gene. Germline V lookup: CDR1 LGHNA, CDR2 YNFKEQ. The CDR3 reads CASSQESERGGADTQYF. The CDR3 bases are TGTGCCAGCAGCCAAGAATCGGAGCGGGGGGGGGCAGATACGCAGTATTTT.

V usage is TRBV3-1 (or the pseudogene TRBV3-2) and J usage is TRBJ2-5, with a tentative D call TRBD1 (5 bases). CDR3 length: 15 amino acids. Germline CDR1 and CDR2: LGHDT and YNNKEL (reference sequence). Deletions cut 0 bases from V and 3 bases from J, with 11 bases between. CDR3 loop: CASSQEGAPKETQYF. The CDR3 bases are TGTGCCAGCAGCCAAGAAGGGGCACCTAAAGAGACCCAGTACTTC.

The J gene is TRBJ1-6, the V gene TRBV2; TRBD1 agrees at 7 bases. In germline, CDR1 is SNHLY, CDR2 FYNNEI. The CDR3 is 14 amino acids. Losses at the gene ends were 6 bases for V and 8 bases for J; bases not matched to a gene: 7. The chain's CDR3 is CASSTGEGYSPLHF. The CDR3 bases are TGTGCCAGCAGCACAGGGGAGGGGTATTCACCCCTCCACTTT.

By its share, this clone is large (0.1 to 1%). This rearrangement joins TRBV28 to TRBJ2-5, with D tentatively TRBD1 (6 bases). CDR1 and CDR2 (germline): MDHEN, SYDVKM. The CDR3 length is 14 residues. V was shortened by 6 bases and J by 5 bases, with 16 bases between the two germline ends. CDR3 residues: CASSNRGGAETQYF. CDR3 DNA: TGTGCCAGCAGCAACCGAGGGGGAGCGGAGACCCAGTACTTC.

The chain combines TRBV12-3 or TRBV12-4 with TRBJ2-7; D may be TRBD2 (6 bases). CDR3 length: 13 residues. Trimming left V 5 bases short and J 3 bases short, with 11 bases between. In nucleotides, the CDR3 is TGTGCCAGCAGTCCCGCGGGGATCTACGAGCAGTACTTC. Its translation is CASSPAGIYEQYF.

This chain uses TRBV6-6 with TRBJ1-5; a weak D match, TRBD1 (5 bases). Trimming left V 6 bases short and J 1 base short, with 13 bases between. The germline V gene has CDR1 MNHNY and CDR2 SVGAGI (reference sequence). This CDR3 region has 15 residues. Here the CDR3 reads CASRWGDGSNQPQHF. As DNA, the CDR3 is TGTGCCAGCAGGTGGGGGGACGGCAGCAATCAGCCCCAGCATTTT.

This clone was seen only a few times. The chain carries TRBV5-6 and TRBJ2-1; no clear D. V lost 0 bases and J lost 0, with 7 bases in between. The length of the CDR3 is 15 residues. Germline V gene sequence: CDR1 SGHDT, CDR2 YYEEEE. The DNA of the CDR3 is TGTGCCAGCAGCTTGGGGCAGCACTCCTACAATGAGCAGTTCTTC. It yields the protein CASSLGQHSYNEQFF.

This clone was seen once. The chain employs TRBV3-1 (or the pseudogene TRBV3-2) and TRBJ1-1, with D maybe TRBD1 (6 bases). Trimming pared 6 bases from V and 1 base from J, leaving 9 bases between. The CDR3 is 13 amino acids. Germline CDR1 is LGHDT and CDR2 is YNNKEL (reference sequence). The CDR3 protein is CASRGTPNTEAFF. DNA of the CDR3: TGTGCCAGCAGAGGGACACCGAACACTGAAGCTTTCTTT.

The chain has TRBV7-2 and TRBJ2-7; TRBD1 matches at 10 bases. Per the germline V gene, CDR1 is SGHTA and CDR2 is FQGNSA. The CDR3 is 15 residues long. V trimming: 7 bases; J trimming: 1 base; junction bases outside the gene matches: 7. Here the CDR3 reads CASNDRDRGSYEQYF. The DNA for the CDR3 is TGTGCCAGCAACGACCGGGACAGGGGATCCTACGAGCAGTACTTC.

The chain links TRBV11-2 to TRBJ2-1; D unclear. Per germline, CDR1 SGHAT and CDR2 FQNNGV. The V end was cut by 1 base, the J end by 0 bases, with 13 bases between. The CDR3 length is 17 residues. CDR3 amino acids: CASSLGPGLGSYNEQFF. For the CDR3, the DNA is TGTGCCAGCAGCTTAGGTCCGGGCTTGGGCTCCTACAATGAGCAGTTCTTC.